These T cell receptor beta chains were read from a single sample in a study of Ad26.COV2.S vaccination and SARS-CoV-2 variants. Repertoires were generated with immunoSEQ multiplex PCR, while TCRdb's copy carries only in-frame clones and drops some. The table lists hundreds of thousands of clones, roughly 87% of them singletons. Sequencing was performed on peripheral blood, taken in a trial of Ad26.COV2.S vaccine versus placebo. The receptors derive from a person aged 18-60 years who received the Ad26.COV2.S COVID-19 vaccine or a placebo. Both conserved end residues are part of each CDR3. Each record gives: CDR3 DNA, CDR3 protein, D gene, clone size, CDR3 length, V gene, J gene. D genes are given only for firm matches. Clone size, where shown, is once, few, many, or a class for clones that have expanded.

CDR3 DNA: TGTGCCAGCAGCGCCCGCCTTAAAGAGACCCAGTACTTC
CDR3 protein: CASSARLKETQYF
D gene: -
clone size: -
CDR3 length: 13
V gene: TRBV7-2
J gene: TRBJ2-5

CDR3 DNA: TGCAGTGCTAGTAAAGTGGGAAAACTGTTTTTT
CDR3 protein: CSASKVGKLFF
D gene: -
clone size: -
CDR3 length: 11
V gene: TRBV20-1
J gene: TRBJ1-4

CDR3 DNA: TGTGCCAGCAGCCAAGAGACGCAAGGGGCCGCTGGGGCCAACGTCCTGACTTTC
CDR3 protein: CASSQETQGAAGANVLTF
D gene: -
clone size: -
CDR3 length: 18
V gene: TRBV4-2
J gene: TRBJ2-6

CDR3 DNA: TGTGCCAGCAGCTTAATGTGGGGTCACAATGAGCAGTTCTTC
CDR3 protein: CASSLMWGHNEQFF
D gene: -
clone size: -
CDR3 length: 14
V gene: TRBV13
J gene: TRBJ2-1

CDR3 DNA: TGTGCCAGCAGCGACGGGACAACGTACCAAGAGACCCAGTACTTC
CDR3 protein: CASSDGTTYQETQYF
D gene: -
clone size: -
CDR3 length: 15
V gene: TRBV9
J gene: TRBJ2-5

CDR3 DNA: TGTGCCAGCAGAGTCGACTTGGCCCCCTATGAGCAGTTCTTC
CDR3 protein: CASRVDLAPYEQFF
D gene: -
clone size: -
CDR3 length: 14
V gene: TRBV6-5
J gene: TRBJ2-1

CDR3 DNA: TGTGCCAGCAGCCAAGTTGGCGTTGGTAGCGGGAGTAGAGATACGCAGTATTTT
CDR3 protein: CASSQVGVGSGSRDTQYF
D gene: TRBD2
clone size: -
CDR3 length: 18
V gene: TRBV4-2
J gene: TRBJ2-3

CDR3 DNA: TGTGCCAGCAGCCAGGACAGAGCCTATCAGCCCCAGCATTTT
CDR3 protein: CASSQDRAYQPQHF
D gene: -
clone size: once
CDR3 length: 14
V gene: TRBV7-2
J gene: TRBJ1-5

CDR3 DNA: TGCGCCAGCAGTTCGGGACAGGCCACTGAAGCTTTCTTT
CDR3 protein: CASSSGQATEAFF
D gene: TRBD1
clone size: -
CDR3 length: 13
V gene: TRBV5-1
J gene: TRBJ1-1

CDR3 DNA: TGCAGCGCGGCACAGGGAACGAACACTGAAGCTTTCTTT
CDR3 protein: CSAAQGTNTEAFF
D gene: -
clone size: few
CDR3 length: 13
V gene: TRBV29-1
J gene: TRBJ1-1

CDR3 DNA: TGTGCCAGCAGCTTGGCGATTGGGGAGGGTTATAATGAGCAGTTCTTC
CDR3 protein: CASSLAIGEGYNEQFF
D gene: TRBD2
clone size: -
CDR3 length: 16
V gene: TRBV5-6
J gene: TRBJ2-1

CDR3 DNA: TGTGCCAGCAGCTTAGTGGGGACTAGTCAGTACTTC
CDR3 protein: CASSLVGTSQYF
D gene: TRBD2
clone size: -
CDR3 length: 12
V gene: TRBV11-3
J gene: TRBJ2-5

CDR3 DNA: TGTGCCACCGGGGGGCAGCTCTCCTACAATGAGCAGTTCTTC
CDR3 protein: CATGGQLSYNEQFF
D gene: -
clone size: -
CDR3 length: 14
V gene: TRBV10-3
J gene: TRBJ2-1

CDR3 DNA: TGTGCCAGTAGTTCGACAGAGGGTGTTAGTTCACCCCTCCACTTT
CDR3 protein: CASSSTEGVSSPLHF
D gene: -
clone size: -
CDR3 length: 15
V gene: TRBV19
J gene: TRBJ1-6

CDR3 DNA: TGTGCCAGCAGTGAGGGACATACTTTCCCCACCGGGGAGCTGTTTTTT
CDR3 protein: CASSEGHTFPTGELFF
D gene: -
clone size: once
CDR3 length: 16
V gene: TRBV27
J gene: TRBJ2-2

CDR3 DNA: TGTGCCAGCAGTGAAGACAGGGCGAACTATGGCTACACCTTC
CDR3 protein: CASSEDRANYGYTF
D gene: TRBD1
clone size: -
CDR3 length: 14
V gene: TRBV25-1
J gene: TRBJ1-2

CDR3 DNA: TGCGCCAGCAGCTATATGGGAAGCAATGAGCAGTTCTTC
CDR3 protein: CASSYMGSNEQFF
D gene: -
clone size: once
CDR3 length: 13
V gene: TRBV5-1
J gene: TRBJ2-1

CDR3 DNA: TGTGCCAGCAGTGAATATGAGGAGGACTATGGCTACACCTTC
CDR3 protein: CASSEYEEDYGYTF
D gene: -
clone size: -
CDR3 length: 14
V gene: TRBV2
J gene: TRBJ1-2

CDR3 DNA: TGTGCCAGCAGTTTACCCGGCGGTAGAGGCAATGAGCAGTTCTTC
CDR3 protein: CASSLPGGRGNEQFF
D gene: -
clone size: -
CDR3 length: 15
V gene: TRBV28
J gene: TRBJ2-1

CDR3 DNA: TGCAGCGTGGAACACCAATATTTGACTAGCGGGGGGGACAATGAGCAGTTCTTC
CDR3 protein: CSVEHQYLTSGGDNEQFF
D gene: TRBD2
clone size: -
CDR3 length: 18
V gene: TRBV29-1
J gene: TRBJ2-1

CDR3 DNA: TGTGCCATCAGTGAGGGTGGAGACACCATATATTTT
CDR3 protein: CAISEGGDTIYF
D gene: -
clone size: -
CDR3 length: 12
V gene: TRBV10-3
J gene: TRBJ1-3

CDR3 DNA: TGTGCCAGCAGCTTAACTAGGGGGCTTTCCGAGCAGTACTTC
CDR3 protein: CASSLTRGLSEQYF
D gene: TRBD1
clone size: -
CDR3 length: 14
V gene: TRBV7-2
J gene: TRBJ2-7

CDR3 DNA: TGTGCCTGGAGTCGTAATGAGCAGTTCTTC
CDR3 protein: CAWSRNEQFF
D gene: -
clone size: -
CDR3 length: 10
V gene: TRBV30
J gene: TRBJ2-1

CDR3 DNA: TGTGCCAGCAGCGTAGCTATGGGTTCCTCTGGGGCCAACGTCCTGACTTTC
CDR3 protein: CASSVAMGSSGANVLTF
D gene: -
clone size: -
CDR3 length: 17
V gene: TRBV9
J gene: TRBJ2-6

CDR3 DNA: TGTGCCATCAGTGACAGGGGGACTGAAGCTTTCTTT
CDR3 protein: CAISDRGTEAFF
D gene: TRBD1
clone size: -
CDR3 length: 12
V gene: TRBV10-3
J gene: TRBJ1-1

CDR3 DNA: TGTGCCAGTAGTTCCTGGGGACTAGCGGGGACAGATACGCAGTATTTT
CDR3 protein: CASSSWGLAGTDTQYF
D gene: TRBD2
clone size: -
CDR3 length: 16
V gene: TRBV19
J gene: TRBJ2-3

CDR3 DNA: TGTGCCAGCAGCCCTGGGGCGGGACGCGGAAGCCTCTACAATGAGCAGTTCTTC
CDR3 protein: CASSPGAGRGSLYNEQFF
D gene: -
clone size: few
CDR3 length: 18
V gene: TRBV7-2
J gene: TRBJ2-1

CDR3 DNA: TGTGCCAGCAGCCGCGGACAAGGTCGGGGGCGCGAGGAGACCCAGTACTTC
CDR3 protein: CASSRGQGRGREETQYF
D gene: -
clone size: -
CDR3 length: 17
V gene: TRBV11-2
J gene: TRBJ2-5

CDR3 DNA: TGTGCCAGTTCCCTACGTCCCGGGGAGCTGTTTTTT
CDR3 protein: CASSLRPGELFF
D gene: -
clone size: -
CDR3 length: 12
V gene: TRBV12-3/TRBV12-4
J gene: TRBJ2-2

CDR3 DNA: TGTGCCAGCAGCTCCCGGCAGGGAGCAACTAATGAAAAACTGTTTTTT
CDR3 protein: CASSSRQGATNEKLFF
D gene: -
clone size: -
CDR3 length: 16
V gene: TRBV7-2
J gene: TRBJ1-4

CDR3 DNA: TGTGCCAGTAGTATAAGACGGCAGGGGAACACTGAAGCTTTCTTT
CDR3 protein: CASSIRRQGNTEAFF
D gene: -
clone size: -
CDR3 length: 15
V gene: TRBV19
J gene: TRBJ1-1

CDR3 DNA: TGTGCCTGGAGTGTCGGGGGGACCTACGAGCAGTACTTC
CDR3 protein: CAWSVGGTYEQYF
D gene: TRBD2
clone size: few
CDR3 length: 13
V gene: TRBV30
J gene: TRBJ2-7

CDR3 DNA: TGTGCCAGCAGTTTTCGGCTTGAGCAGTTCTTC
CDR3 protein: CASSFRLEQFF
D gene: -
clone size: -
CDR3 length: 11
V gene: TRBV12-3/TRBV12-4
J gene: TRBJ2-1

CDR3 DNA: TGTGCCAGCAGCTTAAGTTGGGGAGAGACCCAGTACTTC
CDR3 protein: CASSLSWGETQYF
D gene: -
clone size: once
CDR3 length: 13
V gene: TRBV11-3
J gene: TRBJ2-5

CDR3 DNA: TGTGCCAGCAGTTACCCCGACGGGGTGTCAGGCTACACCTTC
CDR3 protein: CASSYPDGVSGYTF
D gene: -
clone size: -
CDR3 length: 14
V gene: TRBV6-5
J gene: TRBJ1-2

CDR3 DNA: TGTGCCTATGGGACTAGCGGTTACAATGAGCAGTTCTTC
CDR3 protein: CAYGTSGYNEQFF
D gene: TRBD2
clone size: -
CDR3 length: 13
V gene: TRBV30
J gene: TRBJ2-1

CDR3 DNA: TGTGCCATCAGTGAGCCCTCACAAGGAACCAATCAGCCCCAGCATTTT
CDR3 protein: CAISEPSQGTNQPQHF
D gene: -
clone size: few
CDR3 length: 16
V gene: TRBV10-3
J gene: TRBJ1-5

CDR3 DNA: TGCGCCAGCAGCTCCACAGGGAACCCCACTGAAGCTTTCTTT
CDR3 protein: CASSSTGNPTEAFF
D gene: -
clone size: -
CDR3 length: 14
V gene: TRBV5-1
J gene: TRBJ1-1

CDR3 DNA: TGCAGTGCTCTCGGACAGGGGCTATTCCACTTT
CDR3 protein: CSALGQGLFHF
D gene: TRBD1
clone size: -
CDR3 length: 11
V gene: TRBV20-1
J gene: TRBJ1-6

CDR3 DNA: TGCGCCAGCAGCCAAGAGACCAACTACGTTGATACGCAGTATTTT
CDR3 protein: CASSQETNYVDTQYF
D gene: -
clone size: -
CDR3 length: 15
V gene: TRBV4-3
J gene: TRBJ2-3

CDR3 DNA: TGTGCCAGCTGGCCGGGCTACTATGGCTACACCTTC
CDR3 protein: CASWPGYYGYTF
D gene: -
clone size: -
CDR3 length: 12
V gene: TRBV6-5
J gene: TRBJ1-2

CDR3 DNA: TGTGCCAGCAGTTACTCGTCTTTTGCCGGGACAGGGGCAGATCAGCCCCAGCATTTT
CDR3 protein: CASSYSSFAGTGADQPQHF
D gene: TRBD1
clone size: -
CDR3 length: 19
V gene: TRBV6-2/TRBV6-3
J gene: TRBJ1-5

CDR3 DNA: TGTGCCAGCAGCGTCAACAGGGGTGGCTATGGCTACACCTTC
CDR3 protein: CASSVNRGGYGYTF
D gene: TRBD1
clone size: once
CDR3 length: 14
V gene: TRBV7-2
J gene: TRBJ1-2

CDR3 DNA: TGTGCCTGGAAAAATATGGACCGGCATAATGAAAAACTGTTTTTT
CDR3 protein: CAWKNMDRHNEKLFF
D gene: -
clone size: -
CDR3 length: 15
V gene: TRBV30
J gene: TRBJ1-4

CDR3 DNA: TGTGCCAGCGCTACGAGGATCGGACAGCCCCAGCATTTT
CDR3 protein: CASATRIGQPQHF
D gene: -
clone size: -
CDR3 length: 13
V gene: TRBV27
J gene: TRBJ1-5

CDR3 DNA: TGCGCCAGCAGTTTGTACACAGGGGGGGTCTACAATGAGCAGTTCTTC
CDR3 protein: CASSLYTGGVYNEQFF
D gene: -
clone size: -
CDR3 length: 16
V gene: TRBV5-1
J gene: TRBJ2-1

CDR3 DNA: TGTGCCAGCAGTTACACGTGGGAGACTGAAGCTTTCTTT
CDR3 protein: CASSYTWETEAFF
D gene: -
clone size: -
CDR3 length: 13
V gene: TRBV6-5
J gene: TRBJ1-1

CDR3 DNA: TGTGCCAGCAGTCAAGCAACTAATGAAAAACTGTTTTTT
CDR3 protein: CASSQATNEKLFF
D gene: -
clone size: -
CDR3 length: 13
V gene: TRBV27
J gene: TRBJ1-4

CDR3 DNA: TGTGCCAGCTCACCAGCCGGGGGTCGCCGGAACACCATATATTTT
CDR3 protein: CASSPAGGRRNTIYF
D gene: -
clone size: -
CDR3 length: 15
V gene: TRBV18
J gene: TRBJ1-3

CDR3 DNA: TGCGCCAGCAGCTTGGGACTTATATGGACTGCCCCCGGGGAGCTGTTTTTT
CDR3 protein: CASSLGLIWTAPGELFF
D gene: -
clone size: -
CDR3 length: 17
V gene: TRBV5-1
J gene: TRBJ2-2

CDR3 DNA: TGCGCCAGCAGCTTGGACCCGGGATATAACACCGGGGAGCTGTTTTTT
CDR3 protein: CASSLDPGYNTGELFF
D gene: -
clone size: -
CDR3 length: 16
V gene: TRBV5-1
J gene: TRBJ2-2

CDR3 DNA: TGCGCCAGCAGCCAAGATAGGGCGGGATCCGCCAATACGCAGTATTTT
CDR3 protein: CASSQDRAGSANTQYF
D gene: -
clone size: -
CDR3 length: 16
V gene: TRBV4-1
J gene: TRBJ2-3

CDR3 DNA: TGTGCCAGCAGAGTAAAAACAGCAATAAACACTGAAGCTTTCTTT
CDR3 protein: CASRVKTAINTEAFF
D gene: -
clone size: -
CDR3 length: 15
V gene: TRBV5-4
J gene: TRBJ1-1

CDR3 DNA: TGCAGTGCGAGAGCGGATGAGCAGTTCTTC
CDR3 protein: CSARADEQFF
D gene: -
clone size: -
CDR3 length: 10
V gene: TRBV20-1
J gene: TRBJ2-1

CDR3 DNA: TGTGCCAGCTCACCCAGTCCAATCAGCTCCTATAATTCACCCCTCCACTTT
CDR3 protein: CASSPSPISSYNSPLHF
D gene: -
clone size: -
CDR3 length: 17
V gene: TRBV18
J gene: TRBJ1-6

CDR3 DNA: TGTGCCAGCTCACCACTGGCTAGCGGGAGTGATGAGCAGTTCTTC
CDR3 protein: CASSPLASGSDEQFF
D gene: TRBD2
clone size: -
CDR3 length: 15
V gene: TRBV18
J gene: TRBJ2-1

CDR3 DNA: TGTGCCAGTAGTATTTTAGTCGCAGATACGCAGTATTTT
CDR3 protein: CASSILVADTQYF
D gene: -
clone size: -
CDR3 length: 13
V gene: TRBV19
J gene: TRBJ2-3

CDR3 DNA: TGTGCCAGCAGCAGCAGGTGGGGCTACACCTTC
CDR3 protein: CASSSRWGYTF
D gene: -
clone size: -
CDR3 length: 11
V gene: TRBV28
J gene: TRBJ1-2

CDR3 DNA: TGTGCCAGTATGGGACAGGGGGGGGGAGCTTTCTTT
CDR3 protein: CASMGQGGGAFF
D gene: TRBD1
clone size: -
CDR3 length: 12
V gene: TRBV19
J gene: TRBJ1-1

CDR3 DNA: TGTGCCAGCAGTCTAACCCCGGGGGGCACCGGGGAGCTGTTTTTT
CDR3 protein: CASSLTPGGTGELFF
D gene: TRBD2
clone size: few
CDR3 length: 15
V gene: TRBV6-2/TRBV6-3
J gene: TRBJ2-2